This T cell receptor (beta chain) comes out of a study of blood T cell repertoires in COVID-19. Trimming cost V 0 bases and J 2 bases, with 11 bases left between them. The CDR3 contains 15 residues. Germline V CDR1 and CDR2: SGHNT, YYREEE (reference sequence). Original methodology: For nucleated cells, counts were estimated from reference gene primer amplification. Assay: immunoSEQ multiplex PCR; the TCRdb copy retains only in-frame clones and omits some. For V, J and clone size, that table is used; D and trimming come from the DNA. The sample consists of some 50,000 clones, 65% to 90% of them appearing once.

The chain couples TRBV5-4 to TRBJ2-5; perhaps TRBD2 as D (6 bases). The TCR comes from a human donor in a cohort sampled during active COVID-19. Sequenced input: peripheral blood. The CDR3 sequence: CASSLAIAAQETQYF. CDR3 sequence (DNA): TGTGCCAGCAGCTTGGCCATAGCGGCTCAAGAGACCCAGTACTTC.